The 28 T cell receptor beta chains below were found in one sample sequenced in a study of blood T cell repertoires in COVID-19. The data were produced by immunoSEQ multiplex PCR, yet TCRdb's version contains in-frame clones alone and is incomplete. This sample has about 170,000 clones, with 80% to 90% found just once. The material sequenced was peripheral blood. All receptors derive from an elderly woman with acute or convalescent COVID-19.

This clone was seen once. Here the CDR3 DNA reads TGTGCCAGCAGTGCCTCGGGGAACTCCTACGAGCAGTACTTC. Amino acid sequence: CASSASGNSYEQYF. The chain links TRBV25-1 to TRBJ2-7, with D perhaps TRBD2 (5 bases). This CDR3 is built from 14 residues. Germline V gene sequence: CDR1 MGHDK, CDR2 SYGVNS. V was trimmed by 4 bases and J by 0 bases, leaving 10 bases between them.

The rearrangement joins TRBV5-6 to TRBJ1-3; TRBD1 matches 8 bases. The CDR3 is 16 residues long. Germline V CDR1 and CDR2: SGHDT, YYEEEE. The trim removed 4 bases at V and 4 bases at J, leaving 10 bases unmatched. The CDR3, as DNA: TGTGCCAGCAGCCCGACAGGGGTTGGTTCCGGAAACACCATATATTTT. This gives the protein CASSPTGVGSGNTIYF.

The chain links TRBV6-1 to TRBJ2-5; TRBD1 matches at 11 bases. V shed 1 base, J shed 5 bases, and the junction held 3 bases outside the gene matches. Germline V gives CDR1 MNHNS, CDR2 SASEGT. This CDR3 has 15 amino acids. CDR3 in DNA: TGTGCCAGCAGTGAAGGGACAGGGGGCTGGGAGACCCAGTACTTC. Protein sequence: CASSEGTGGWETQYF.

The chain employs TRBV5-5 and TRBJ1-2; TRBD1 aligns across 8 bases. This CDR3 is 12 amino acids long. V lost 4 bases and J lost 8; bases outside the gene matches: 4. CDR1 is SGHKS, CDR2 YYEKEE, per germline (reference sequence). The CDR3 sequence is CASSLGTGGYTF. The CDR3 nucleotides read TGTGCCAGCAGCCTCGGGACAGGCGGCTACACCTTC.

CDR3 sequence reads: CATSDPGRNEQFF. Written as DNA, the CDR3 is TGTGCCACCAGTGACCCGGGAAGGAATGAGCAGTTCTTC. The chain joins TRBV24-1 to TRBJ2-1; tentative D call: TRBD2 (5 bases). The ends were cut back, 4 bases at V and 7 bases at J, with 10 bases in the middle. The CDR3 covers 13 residues. Germline CDR1 reads KGHDR; CDR2 reads SFDVKD.

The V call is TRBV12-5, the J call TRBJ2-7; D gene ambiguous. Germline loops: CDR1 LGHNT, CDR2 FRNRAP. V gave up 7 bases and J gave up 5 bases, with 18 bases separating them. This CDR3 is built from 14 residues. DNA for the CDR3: TGTGCTAGTGCCCGCGGAAGGATTTTAGACGAGCAGTACTTC. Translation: CASARGRILDEQYF.

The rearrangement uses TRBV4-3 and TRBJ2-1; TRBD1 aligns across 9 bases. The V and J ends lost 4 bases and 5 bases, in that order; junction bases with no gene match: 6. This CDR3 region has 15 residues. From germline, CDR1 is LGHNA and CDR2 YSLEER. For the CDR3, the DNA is TGCGCCAGCAGCCCGGGACAGGGAGATCACAATGAGCAGTTCTTC. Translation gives CASSPGQGDHNEQFF.

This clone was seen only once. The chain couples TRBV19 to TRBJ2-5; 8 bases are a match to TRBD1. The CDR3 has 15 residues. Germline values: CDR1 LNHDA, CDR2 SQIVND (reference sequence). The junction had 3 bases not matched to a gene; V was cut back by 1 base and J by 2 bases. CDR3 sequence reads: CASSIGRGPQETQYF. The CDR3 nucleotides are TGTGCCAGTAGTATAGGCAGGGGGCCTCAAGAGACCCAGTACTTC.

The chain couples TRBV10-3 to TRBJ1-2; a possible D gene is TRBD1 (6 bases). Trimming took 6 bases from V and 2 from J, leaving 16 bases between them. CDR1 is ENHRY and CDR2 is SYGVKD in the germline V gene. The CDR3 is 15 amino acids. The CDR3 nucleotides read TGTGCCATCAGGCAACAGGGCTTCACGAACTATGGCTACACCTTC. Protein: CAIRQQGFTNYGYTF.

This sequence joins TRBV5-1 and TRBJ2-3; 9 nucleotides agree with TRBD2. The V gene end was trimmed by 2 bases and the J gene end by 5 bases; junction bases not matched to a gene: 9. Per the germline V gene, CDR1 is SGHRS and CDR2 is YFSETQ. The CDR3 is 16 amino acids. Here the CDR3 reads CASSFGLAGIIDTQYF. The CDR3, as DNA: TGCGCCAGCAGCTTTGGGCTAGCGGGGATCATAGATACGCAGTATTTT.

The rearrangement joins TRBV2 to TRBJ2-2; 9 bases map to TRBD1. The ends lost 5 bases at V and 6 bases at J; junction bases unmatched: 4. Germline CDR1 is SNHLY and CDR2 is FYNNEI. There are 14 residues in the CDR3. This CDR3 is CASSRRQGAGELFF. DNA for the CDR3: TGTGCCAGCAGTCGTCGACAGGGGGCCGGGGAGCTGTTTTTT.

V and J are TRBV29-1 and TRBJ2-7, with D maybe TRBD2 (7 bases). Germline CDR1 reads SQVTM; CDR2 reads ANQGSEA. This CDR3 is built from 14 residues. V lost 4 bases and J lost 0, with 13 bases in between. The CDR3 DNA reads TGCAGCGTTGGACGGGGGGCTTACTCCTACGAGCAGTACTTC. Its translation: CSVGRGAYSYEQYF.

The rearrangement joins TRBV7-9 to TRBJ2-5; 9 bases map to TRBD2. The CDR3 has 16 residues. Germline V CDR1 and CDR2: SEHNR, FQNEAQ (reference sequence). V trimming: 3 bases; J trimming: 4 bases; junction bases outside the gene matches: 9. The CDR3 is CASSLGASGIVETQYF. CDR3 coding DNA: TGTGCCAGCAGCTTGGGCGCTAGCGGGATCGTAGAGACCCAGTACTTC.

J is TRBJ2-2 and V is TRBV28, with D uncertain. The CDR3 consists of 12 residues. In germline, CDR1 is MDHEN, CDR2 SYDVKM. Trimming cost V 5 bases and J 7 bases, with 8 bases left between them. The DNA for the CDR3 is TGTGCCAGCAGTCGTGAGGTCGGGGAGCTGTTTTTT. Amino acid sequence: CASSREVGELFF.

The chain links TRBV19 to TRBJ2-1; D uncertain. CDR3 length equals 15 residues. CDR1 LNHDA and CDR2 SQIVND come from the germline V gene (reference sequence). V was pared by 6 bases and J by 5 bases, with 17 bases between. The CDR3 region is CASSHPMMSHNEQFF. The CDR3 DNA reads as TGTGCCAGTAGCCATCCTATGATGTCCCACAATGAGCAGTTCTTC. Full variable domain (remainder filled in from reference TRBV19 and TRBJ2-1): DGGITQSPKYLFRKEGQNVTLSCEQNLNHDAMYWYRQDPGQGLRLIYYSQIVNDFQKGDIAEGYSVSREKKESFPLTVTSAQKNPTAFYLCASSHPMMSHNEQFFGPGTRLTVL.

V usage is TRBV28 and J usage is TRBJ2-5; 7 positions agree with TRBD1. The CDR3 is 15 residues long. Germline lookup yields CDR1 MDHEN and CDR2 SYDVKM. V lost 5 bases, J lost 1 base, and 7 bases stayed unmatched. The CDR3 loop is CASSKSGGTQETQYF. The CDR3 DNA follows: TGTGCCAGCAGTAAATCAGGGGGTACCCAAGAGACCCAGTACTTC.

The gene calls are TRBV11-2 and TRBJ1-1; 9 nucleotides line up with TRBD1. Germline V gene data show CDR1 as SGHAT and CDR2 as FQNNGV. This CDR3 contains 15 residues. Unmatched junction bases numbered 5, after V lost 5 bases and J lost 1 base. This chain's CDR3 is CASSQGQGRNTEAFF. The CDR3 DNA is TGTGCCAGCAGCCAGGGACAGGGACGGAACACTGAAGCTTTCTTT.

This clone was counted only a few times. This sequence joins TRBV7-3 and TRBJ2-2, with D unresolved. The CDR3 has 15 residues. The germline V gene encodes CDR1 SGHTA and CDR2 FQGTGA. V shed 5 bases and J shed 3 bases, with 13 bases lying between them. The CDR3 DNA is TGTGCCAGCAGCCCAAACAGACACGACACCGGGGAGCTGTTTTTT. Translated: CASSPNRHDTGELFF.

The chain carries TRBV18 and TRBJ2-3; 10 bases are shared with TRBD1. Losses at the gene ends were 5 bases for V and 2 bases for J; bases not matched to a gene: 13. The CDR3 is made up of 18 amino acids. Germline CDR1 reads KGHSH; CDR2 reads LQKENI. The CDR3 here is CASSGTGVSDEITDTQYF. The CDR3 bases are TGTGCCAGCTCAGGGACAGGGGTGTCGGATGAGATCACAGATACGCAGTATTTT.

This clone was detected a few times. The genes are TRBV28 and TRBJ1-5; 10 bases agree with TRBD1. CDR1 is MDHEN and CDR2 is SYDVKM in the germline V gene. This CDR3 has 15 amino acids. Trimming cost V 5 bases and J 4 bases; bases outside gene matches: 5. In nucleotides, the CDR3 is TGTGCCAGCAGTACCGCGGGACAGGGGAATCAGCCCCAGCATTTT. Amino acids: CASSTAGQGNQPQHF. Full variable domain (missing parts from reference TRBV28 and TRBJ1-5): DVKVTQSSRYLVKRTGEKVFLECVQDMDHENMFWYRQDPGLGLRLIYFSYDVKMKEKGDIPEGYSVSREKKERFSLILESASTNQTSMYLCASSTAGQGNQPQHFGDGTRLSIL.

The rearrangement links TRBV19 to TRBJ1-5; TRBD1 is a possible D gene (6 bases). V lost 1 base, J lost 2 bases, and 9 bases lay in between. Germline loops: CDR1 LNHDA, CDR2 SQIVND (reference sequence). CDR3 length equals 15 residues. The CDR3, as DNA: TGTGCCAGTAGTATAGGGGGGCTGGGCAATCAGCCCCAGCATTTT. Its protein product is CASSIGGLGNQPQHF.

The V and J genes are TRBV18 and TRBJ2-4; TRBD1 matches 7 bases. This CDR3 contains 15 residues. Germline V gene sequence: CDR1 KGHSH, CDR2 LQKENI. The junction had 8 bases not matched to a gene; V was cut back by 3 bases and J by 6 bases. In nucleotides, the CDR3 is TGTGCCAGCTCACCTCCTACAGGGGCGGGAAACATTCAGTACTTC. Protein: CASSPPTGAGNIQYF.

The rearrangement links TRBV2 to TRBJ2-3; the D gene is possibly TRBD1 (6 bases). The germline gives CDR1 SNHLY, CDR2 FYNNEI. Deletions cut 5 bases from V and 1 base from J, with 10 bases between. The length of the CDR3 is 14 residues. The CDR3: CASSIRQGTDTQYF. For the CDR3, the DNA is TGTGCCAGCAGTATACGACAGGGCACAGATACGCAGTATTTT. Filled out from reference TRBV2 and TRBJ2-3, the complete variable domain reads EPEVTQTPSHQVTQMGQEVILRCVPISNHLYFYWYRQILGQKVEFLVSFYNNEISEKSEIFDDQFSVERPDGSNFTLKIRSTKLEDSAMYFCASSIRQGTDTQYFGPGTRLTVL.

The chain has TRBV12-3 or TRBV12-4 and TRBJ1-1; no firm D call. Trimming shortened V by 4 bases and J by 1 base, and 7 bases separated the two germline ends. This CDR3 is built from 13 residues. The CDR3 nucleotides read TGTGCCAGCAGTTCAGCTAGGAACACTGAAGCTTTCTTT. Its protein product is CASSSARNTEAFF.

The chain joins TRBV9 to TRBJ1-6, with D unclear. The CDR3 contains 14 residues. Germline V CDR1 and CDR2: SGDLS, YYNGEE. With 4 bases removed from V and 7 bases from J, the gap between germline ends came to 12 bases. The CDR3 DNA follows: TGTGCCAGCAGCTTTGAAACGGGGAATTCACCCCTCCACTTT. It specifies CASSFETGNSPLHF.

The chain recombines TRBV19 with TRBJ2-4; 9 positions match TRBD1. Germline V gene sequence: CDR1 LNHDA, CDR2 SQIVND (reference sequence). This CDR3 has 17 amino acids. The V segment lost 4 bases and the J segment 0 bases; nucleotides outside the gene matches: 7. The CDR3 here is CASSTQGAVKAKNIQYF. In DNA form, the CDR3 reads TGTGCCAGTAGTACACAGGGGGCGGTTAAAGCCAAAAACATTCAGTACTTC. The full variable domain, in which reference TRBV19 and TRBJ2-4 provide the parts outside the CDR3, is DGGITQSPKYLFRKEGQNVTLSCEQNLNHDAMYWYRQDPGQGLRLIYYSQIVNDFQKGDIAEGYSVSREKKESFPLTVTSAQKNPTAFYLCASSTQGAVKAKNIQYFGAGTRLSVL.

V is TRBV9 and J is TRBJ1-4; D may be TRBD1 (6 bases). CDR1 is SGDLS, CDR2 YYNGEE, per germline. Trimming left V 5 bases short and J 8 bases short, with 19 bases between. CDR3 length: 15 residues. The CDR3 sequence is CASSTLTGTGEKLFF. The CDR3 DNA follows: TGTGCCAGCAGTACCCTAACAGGGACGGGGGAAAAACTGTTTTTT.

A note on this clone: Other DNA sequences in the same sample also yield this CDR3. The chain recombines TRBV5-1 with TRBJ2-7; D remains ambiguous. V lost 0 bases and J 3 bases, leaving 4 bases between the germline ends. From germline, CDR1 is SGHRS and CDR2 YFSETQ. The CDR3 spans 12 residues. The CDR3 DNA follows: TGCGCCAGCAGCTTGGATAACTACGAGCAGTACTTC. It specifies CASSLDNYEQYF.